The clone carrying this TCR beta chain was detected a few times. Its matching antigen is unknown. The sample is drawn from a study of cytomegalovirus exposure and HLA in healthy donors. About the research overall: An earlier analysis identified 120 million or so unique TCR beta sequences in about 170 million T cells. The Caucasian-associated ancestry cluster held around 81% of over 350 genotyped donors. Study-wide points: A later examination showed that TCR association rates differed by HLA locus, with DRB1 most and HLA-C fewest.

PCR amplification relied on 60 Vbeta primers (plus 13 Jbeta primers). Using immunoSEQ multiplex PCR, the repertoire was profiled, and TCRdb retains in-frame clones only, with some absent. The repertoire holds under 250,000 clones, 82% seen once, with around 6% in the top ten. Unrecorded immune exposure was likely among donors, who were nominally healthy when sampled. Between the trimmed V and J ends, which lost 5 bases and 7 bases, there was a span of 17 bases. This CDR3 comprises 15 residues. Germline CDR1 is LNHDA and CDR2 is SQIVND (reference sequence). Material for sequencing was PBMCs. The TCR comes from a man in his forties in good health and CMV-seropositive. V and J are TRBV19 and TRBJ1-4, with D maybe TRBD1 (5 bases). CDR3 protein: CASSDSGIGTEKLFF. Written as DNA, the CDR3 is TGTGCCAGTAGTGATTCAGGGATTGGAACTGAAAAACTGTTTTTT.